This T cell receptor beta chain was captured by sequencing in a study of control samples from healthy donors and cancer patients. The CDR3 totals 16 residues. CDR1 is KGHSH and CDR2 is LQKENI in the germline V gene. The V segment lost 4 bases and the J segment 0 bases; nucleotides outside the gene matches: 9. The assay was immunoSEQ multiplex PCR, and TCRdb's table has in-frame clones only and misses some. The profile shows around 180,000 clones, 94% of them singletons. This clone was seen once. J is TRBJ2-7 and V is TRBV18; 7 bases map to TRBD2. Material for sequencing was blood. This TCR was recovered from a woman aged 18-29 years in good health. The CDR3 is CASSLSRGLSSYEQYF. As DNA, the CDR3 is TGTGCCAGCTCACTTTCGCGGGGACTAAGCTCCTACGAGCAGTACTTC.